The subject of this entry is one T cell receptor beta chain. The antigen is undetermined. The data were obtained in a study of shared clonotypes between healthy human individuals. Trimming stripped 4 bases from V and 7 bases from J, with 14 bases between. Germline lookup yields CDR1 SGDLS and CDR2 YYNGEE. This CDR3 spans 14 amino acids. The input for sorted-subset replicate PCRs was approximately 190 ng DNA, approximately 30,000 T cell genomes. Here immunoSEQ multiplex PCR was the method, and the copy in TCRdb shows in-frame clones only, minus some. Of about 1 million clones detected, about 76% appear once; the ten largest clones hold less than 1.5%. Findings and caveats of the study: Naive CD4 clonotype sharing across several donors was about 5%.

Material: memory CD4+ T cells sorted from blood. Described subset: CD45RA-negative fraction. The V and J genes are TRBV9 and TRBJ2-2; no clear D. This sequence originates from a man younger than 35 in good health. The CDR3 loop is CASSRELLIGELFF. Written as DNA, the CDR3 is TGTGCCAGCAGCCGCGAACTTTTAATCGGGGAGCTGTTTTTT.